This entry features one TCR beta chain sequence. Its antigen is not known. This record comes from a study of shared clonotypes between healthy human individuals. Whole-study context: A donor's plate count was three for CD4 naive and three for CD4 memory; CD8 naive had two and CD8 memory one.

CD45RO-negative, CCR7-selected cells formed the naive CD8 fraction, which excluded terminally differentiated effector memory CD45RA+ cells. The study's findings and limits: Generation probabilities were higher for clonotypes shared across all four sorted-subset donors than for unshared ones. With several donors compared, around 5.4% of naive CD4 clonotypes were shared.

Genomic DNA (from each subset) was split evenly across several immunoSEQ plates. Measured with immunoSEQ multiplex PCR; TCRdb has only the in-frame clones, and not every one. Among roughly 1,800,000 clones listed, about 95% were seen once. Germline loops: CDR1 SGDLS, CDR2 YYNGEE. Trimming at V came to 4 bases and at J to 6 bases, leaving 8 bases not matched to a gene. The CDR3 is made up of 16 amino acids. The chain carries TRBV9 and TRBJ2-1; TRBD2 aligns across 12 bases. Material for sequencing was naive CD8+ T cells sorted from blood. This clonotype was obtained from a man aged 18 to 29 in good health. The CDR3 region is CASSQRLAGDLNEQFF. CDR3 sequence (DNA): TGTGCCAGCAGCCAACGACTAGCGGGAGACCTCAATGAGCAGTTCTTC.